These T cell receptor beta chains were read from a single sample in a study of shared clonotypes between healthy human individuals. The repertoire was sequenced with immunoSEQ multiplex PCR; TCRdb's copy has only in-frame clones and lacks some. The top ten hold roughly 2% of the sample, which has 600,000 to 700,000 clones, roughly 73% seen once. Sequenced material: memory CD4+ T cells sorted from blood. The receptors stem from a woman in her twenties or thirties in good health. Both conserved end residues are part of each CDR3. A D gene is named only where the DNA matches it firmly. Only some rows state a clone size, as once, few, many or a class for expanded clones.

clone size: NA; D gene: NA; J gene: TRBJ2-2; V gene: TRBV5-1; CDR3 protein: CASRKRTTNTGELFF; CDR3 DNA: TGCGCCAGCAGGAAGAGAACCACGAACACCGGGGAGCTGTTTTTT
clone size: NA; D gene: TRBD1; J gene: TRBJ2-3; V gene: TRBV28; CDR3 protein: CASRPPGQGSLGSQYF; CDR3 DNA: TGTGCCAGCAGGCCACCGGGACAGGGGTCTTTGGGCTCGCAGTATTTT
clone size: NA; D gene: NA; J gene: TRBJ1-2; V gene: TRBV6-6; CDR3 protein: CASSYSRSDGYTF; CDR3 DNA: TGTGCCAGCAGTTACTCCAGGTCAGACGGCTACACCTTC
clone size: once; D gene: NA; J gene: TRBJ1-4; V gene: TRBV6-1; CDR3 protein: CASSEGTYEKLFF; CDR3 DNA: TGTGCCAGCAGTGAAGGGACCTATGAAAAACTGTTTTTT
clone size: NA; D gene: NA; J gene: TRBJ2-1; V gene: TRBV30; CDR3 protein: CAWSQRVGAAYNEQFF; CDR3 DNA: TGTGCCTGGTCGCAGCGGGTTGGGGCGGCCTACAATGAGCAGTTCTTC
clone size: NA; D gene: TRBD1; J gene: TRBJ1-2; V gene: TRBV18; CDR3 protein: CASSPSGTDYGYTF; CDR3 DNA: TGTGCCAGCTCACCAAGTGGGACAGACTATGGCTACACCTTC
clone size: few; D gene: NA; J gene: TRBJ1-5; V gene: TRBV28; CDR3 protein: CASSPRVNGNQPQHF; CDR3 DNA: TGTGCCAGCAGCCCCAGAGTGAATGGCAATCAGCCCCAGCATTTT
clone size: once; D gene: NA; J gene: TRBJ2-7; V gene: TRBV5-5; CDR3 protein: CASSLWYEQYF; CDR3 DNA: TGTGCCAGCAGCTTGTGGTACGAGCAGTACTTC
clone size: few; D gene: NA; J gene: TRBJ1-5; V gene: TRBV28; CDR3 protein: CASSLPLTQPQHF; CDR3 DNA: TGTGCCAGCAGTTTACCTTTAACTCAGCCCCAGCATTTT
clone size: NA; D gene: NA; J gene: TRBJ2-7; V gene: TRBV15; CDR3 protein: CATRDSIGRDEQYF; CDR3 DNA: TGTGCCACCAGGGACTCCATTGGACGGGACGAGCAGTACTTC
clone size: NA; D gene: NA; J gene: TRBJ1-2; V gene: TRBV5-4; CDR3 protein: CASSHGGRNGYGYTF; CDR3 DNA: TGTGCCAGCAGCCATGGGGGGCGCAACGGCTATGGCTACACCTTC
clone size: few; D gene: NA; J gene: TRBJ2-2; V gene: TRBV4-2; CDR3 protein: CASSQDRRANTGELFF; CDR3 DNA: TGTGCCAGCAGCCAAGATAGGAGGGCGAACACCGGGGAGCTGTTTTTT
clone size: NA; D gene: TRBD2; J gene: TRBJ2-7; V gene: TRBV5-1; CDR3 protein: CASTLGSSGKNYEQYF; CDR3 DNA: TGCGCCAGCACCCTGGGTAGCAGCGGGAAGAACTACGAGCAGTACTTC
clone size: NA; D gene: TRBD2; J gene: TRBJ2-7; V gene: TRBV2; CDR3 protein: CASKRDGDEQYF; CDR3 DNA: TGTGCCAGCAAGCGGGATGGAGACGAGCAGTACTTC
clone size: few; D gene: NA; J gene: TRBJ1-2; V gene: TRBV28; CDR3 protein: CASSPGNRWGYTF; CDR3 DNA: TGTGCCAGCAGCCCAGGGAATCGGTGGGGCTACACCTTC
clone size: NA; D gene: NA; J gene: TRBJ1-2; V gene: TRBV10-1; CDR3 protein: CASSEQDSYGYTF; CDR3 DNA: TGCGCCAGCAGTGAGCAGGACAGCTATGGCTACACCTTC
clone size: NA; D gene: NA; J gene: TRBJ2-7; V gene: TRBV10-3; CDR3 protein: CAISVSPSRRDYEQYF; CDR3 DNA: TGTGCCATCAGTGTTTCGCCCTCCCGAAGGGACTACGAGCAGTACTTC
clone size: NA; D gene: TRBD1; J gene: TRBJ1-2; V gene: TRBV9; CDR3 protein: CASSVQQGDHGYTF; CDR3 DNA: TGTGCCAGCAGCGTTCAACAGGGGGATCATGGCTACACCTTC
clone size: NA; D gene: NA; J gene: TRBJ2-4; V gene: TRBV11-2; CDR3 protein: CASSFSGANIQYF; CDR3 DNA: TGTGCCAGCAGCTTCTCAGGGGCAAACATTCAGTACTTC
clone size: NA; D gene: NA; J gene: TRBJ2-1; V gene: TRBV2; CDR3 protein: CASSEGVPQRSGNEQFF; CDR3 DNA: TGTGCCAGCAGTGAAGGAGTGCCGCAACGGTCGGGGAATGAGCAGTTCTTC
clone size: NA; D gene: NA; J gene: TRBJ2-2; V gene: TRBV2; CDR3 protein: CASSRTETGELFF; CDR3 DNA: TGTGCCAGCAGTAGGACAGAAACCGGGGAGCTGTTTTTT
clone size: NA; D gene: TRBD1; J gene: TRBJ2-7; V gene: TRBV10-1; CDR3 protein: CASSGPGQGSEQYF; CDR3 DNA: TGCGCCAGCAGTGGTCCGGGACAGGGGTCCGAGCAGTACTTC
clone size: once; D gene: NA; J gene: TRBJ2-1; V gene: TRBV20-1; CDR3 protein: CSARDIREQFF; CDR3 DNA: TGCAGTGCTAGAGATATTAGAGAGCAGTTCTTC
clone size: NA; D gene: TRBD2; J gene: TRBJ2-1; V gene: TRBV5-1; CDR3 protein: CASSATPTSGRAIEQFF; CDR3 DNA: TGCGCCAGCAGCGCCACTCCTACTAGCGGGAGGGCCATTGAGCAGTTCTTC
clone size: NA; D gene: NA; J gene: TRBJ2-3; V gene: TRBV5-8; CDR3 protein: CASSLWRDPTDTQYF; CDR3 DNA: TGTGCCAGCAGCTTGTGGCGGGATCCGACAGATACGCAGTATTTT
clone size: NA; D gene: NA; J gene: TRBJ2-1; V gene: TRBV7-9; CDR3 protein: CASSPARGRETDNEQFF; CDR3 DNA: TGTGCCAGCAGCCCAGCTAGGGGGCGGGAGACTGACAATGAGCAGTTCTTC
clone size: NA; D gene: NA; J gene: TRBJ2-1; V gene: TRBV7-9; CDR3 protein: CASSLVDSSYYYNEQFF; CDR3 DNA: TGTGCCAGCAGCTTAGTGGACTCCAGTTACTACTACAATGAGCAGTTCTTC
clone size: once; D gene: NA; J gene: TRBJ1-5; V gene: TRBV28; CDR3 protein: CASTDRDGQGQPQHF; CDR3 DNA: TGTGCCAGCACCGATCGGGACGGGCAGGGTCAGCCCCAGCATTTT
clone size: NA; D gene: TRBD2; J gene: TRBJ2-2; V gene: TRBV6-4; CDR3 protein: CASRRLASTGELFF; CDR3 DNA: TGTGCCAGCAGACGACTAGCGAGCACCGGGGAGCTGTTTTTT
clone size: NA; D gene: TRBD2; J gene: TRBJ2-7; V gene: TRBV5-1; CDR3 protein: CASSTSGREGEQYF; CDR3 DNA: TGCGCCAGCAGCACTAGCGGGAGGGAGGGCGAGCAGTACTTC
clone size: NA; D gene: NA; J gene: TRBJ2-7; V gene: TRBV5-4; CDR3 protein: CASSFDSYEQYF; CDR3 DNA: TGTGCCAGCAGCTTCGATTCCTACGAGCAGTACTTC
clone size: NA; D gene: NA; J gene: TRBJ2-1; V gene: TRBV20-1; CDR3 protein: CSAENSNEQFF; CDR3 DNA: TGCAGTGCGGAAAATAGTAATGAGCAGTTCTTC
clone size: NA; D gene: NA; J gene: TRBJ1-6; V gene: TRBV30; CDR3 protein: CAWTKTLSSPLHF; CDR3 DNA: TGTGCCTGGACCAAGACGTTGAGTTCACCCCTCCACTTT
clone size: NA; D gene: NA; J gene: TRBJ2-1; V gene: TRBV19; CDR3 protein: CASTNNQGYNEQFF; CDR3 DNA: TGTGCCAGTACCAACAACCAGGGGTACAATGAGCAGTTCTTC
clone size: NA; D gene: TRBD2; J gene: TRBJ2-1; V gene: TRBV30; CDR3 protein: CAWSHWTSVSNEQFF; CDR3 DNA: TGTGCCTGGAGTCACTGGACTAGCGTTTCTAATGAGCAGTTCTTC
clone size: NA; D gene: TRBD1; J gene: TRBJ1-1; V gene: TRBV5-1; CDR3 protein: CASSWTGGGTEAFF; CDR3 DNA: TGCGCCAGCAGCTGGACAGGGGGAGGCACTGAAGCTTTCTTT
clone size: few; D gene: NA; J gene: TRBJ1-5; V gene: TRBV28; CDR3 protein: CASSRRGINNQPQHF; CDR3 DNA: TGTGCCAGCAGTCGAAGGGGGATCAACAATCAGCCCCAGCATTTT
clone size: NA; D gene: NA; J gene: TRBJ2-2; V gene: TRBV5-6; CDR3 protein: CASSFRGSMNTGELFF; CDR3 DNA: TGTGCCAGCAGCTTCCGAGGCTCGATGAACACCGGGGAGCTGTTTTTT
clone size: NA; D gene: NA; J gene: TRBJ2-6; V gene: TRBV5-1; CDR3 protein: CASSFWAPGANVLTF; CDR3 DNA: TGCGCCAGCAGCTTTTGGGCGCCTGGGGCCAACGTCCTGACTTTC
clone size: NA; D gene: TRBD1; J gene: TRBJ1-2; V gene: TRBV19; CDR3 protein: CASRVTGSNYGYTF; CDR3 DNA: TGTGCCAGTAGGGTGACAGGGAGTAACTATGGCTACACCTTC
clone size: NA; D gene: NA; J gene: TRBJ1-2; V gene: TRBV18; CDR3 protein: CASSPSQKGYTF; CDR3 DNA: TGTGCCAGCTCACCATCGCAGAAGGGCTACACCTTC
clone size: NA; D gene: TRBD2; J gene: TRBJ2-7; V gene: TRBV27; CDR3 protein: CASSLWTSGEQYF; CDR3 DNA: TGTGCCAGCAGTTTATGGACTAGCGGCGAGCAGTACTTC
clone size: NA; D gene: NA; J gene: TRBJ2-7; V gene: TRBV15; CDR3 protein: CATRATGWGEQYF; CDR3 DNA: TGTGCCACCAGAGCAACGGGATGGGGCGAGCAGTACTTC
clone size: many; D gene: NA; J gene: TRBJ1-1; V gene: TRBV5-1; CDR3 protein: CASSPGWELNTEAFF; CDR3 DNA: TGCGCCAGCAGCCCGGGCTGGGAGCTGAACACTGAAGCTTTCTTT
clone size: medium-sized; D gene: TRBD2; J gene: TRBJ2-2; V gene: TRBV28; CDR3 protein: CASSLSLGLAGRTGELFF; CDR3 DNA: TGTGCCAGCAGTTTATCCCTCGGACTAGCGGGACGCACCGGGGAGCTGTTTTTT
clone size: NA; D gene: NA; J gene: TRBJ2-1; V gene: TRBV19; CDR3 protein: CASSIPYRVGNGNEQFF; CDR3 DNA: TGTGCCAGTAGTATTCCCTATCGAGTCGGTAACGGCAATGAGCAGTTCTTC
clone size: NA; D gene: NA; J gene: TRBJ1-5; V gene: TRBV5-3; CDR3 protein: CARRAADNQPQHF; CDR3 DNA: TGTGCCAGAAGGGCGGCCGACAATCAGCCCCAGCATTTT
clone size: NA; D gene: NA; J gene: TRBJ1-1; V gene: TRBV6-6; CDR3 protein: CASSFAIRGGTEAFF; CDR3 DNA: TGTGCCAGCAGTTTTGCAATACGCGGGGGCACTGAAGCTTTCTTT
clone size: few; D gene: TRBD1; J gene: TRBJ1-2; V gene: TRBV28; CDR3 protein: CASTEGAGKNYGYTF; CDR3 DNA: TGTGCCAGTACCGAGGGGGCAGGCAAAAACTATGGCTACACCTTC
clone size: NA; D gene: NA; J gene: TRBJ1-1; V gene: TRBV19; CDR3 protein: CASSIARTGRSTEAFF; CDR3 DNA: TGTGCCAGTAGTATAGCCCGGACGGGGAGGAGCACTGAAGCTTTCTTT
clone size: once; D gene: NA; J gene: TRBJ1-5; V gene: TRBV4-1; CDR3 protein: CASSLRNSNQPQHF; CDR3 DNA: TGCGCCAGCAGCTTAAGGAATAGCAATCAGCCCCAGCATTTT
clone size: NA; D gene: NA; J gene: TRBJ2-7; V gene: TRBV6-1; CDR3 protein: CASTGQGYEQYF; CDR3 DNA: TGTGCCAGCACGGGCCAGGGCTACGAGCAGTACTTC